Listed below are T cell receptor beta chains from one sample, sequenced in a study of shared clonotypes between healthy human individuals. Here immunoSEQ multiplex PCR was the method, and the copy in TCRdb shows in-frame clones only, minus some. The data contain over a million clones, approximately 96% of them singletons. The sample taken for sequencing was naive CD4+ T cells sorted from blood. These receptors were obtained from a man aged 25 to 40 in good health. Both conserved end residues are part of each CDR3. A D gene is named only where the DNA matches it firmly. Clone size is shown for a subset of rows, as once, few, many or a class of expanded clone.

TGTGCCAGCTCACCACTCTCGCGGGCAGGGGGCACTGAAGCTTTCTTT	CASSPLSRAGGTEAFF	TRBD1	TRBV18	NA	TRBJ1-1
TGTGCCAGCAGTTCTCGGGGGCCGGGGAGTCCAGATACGCAGTATTTT	CASSSRGPGSPDTQYF	NA	TRBV27	NA	TRBJ2-3
TGCGCCAGCAGCCAAGTCACCGGGACAGGGGGCTTTTACGAGCAGTACTTC	CASSQVTGTGGFYEQYF	TRBD1	TRBV4-1	NA	TRBJ2-7
TGTGCCAGCAGCCAGGGCTACGAGCAGTACTTC	CASSQGYEQYF	NA	TRBV2	NA	TRBJ2-7
TGCGCCAGCAGCTTGGGGGCCGGGTATGAAGAAAACACCATATATTTT	CASSLGAGYEENTIYF	NA	TRBV5-1	NA	TRBJ1-3
TGTGCCATCGCGTCTAGCTCCTACAATGAGCAGTTCTTC	CAIASSSYNEQFF	NA	TRBV10-3	NA	TRBJ2-1
TGTGCCAGCAGCAAAGTTATGACTAGCGGGAAAAAGGATACGCAGTATTTT	CASSKVMTSGKKDTQYF	NA	TRBV21-1	NA	TRBJ2-3
TGTGCCAGCAGTACGCGACTGAAAAGGGCCTTCTCTGGAAACACCATATATTTT	CASSTRLKRAFSGNTIYF	NA	TRBV28	once	TRBJ1-3
TGTGCCAGCAGCTTCCCGGGGCGGACATGGACCTACGAGCAGTACTTC	CASSFPGRTWTYEQYF	NA	TRBV7-9	NA	TRBJ2-7
TGTGCCAGCAGTGGGTCGCTTGAGCAGTTCTTC	CASSGSLEQFF	NA	TRBV28	once	TRBJ2-1
TGTGCCAGCTCCCCCACTAGCCCTGAGCAGTTCTTC	CASSPTSPEQFF	NA	TRBV18	NA	TRBJ2-1
TGTGCCAGCGCTTTTCTCCGGGACAGGGTCCACGAGCAGTACTTC	CASAFLRDRVHEQYF	TRBD1	TRBV2	NA	TRBJ2-7
TGCGCCAGCAGTGAGGACAGGGGGAGCACAGATACGCAGTATTTT	CASSEDRGSTDTQYF	TRBD1	TRBV10-1	NA	TRBJ2-3
TGTGCCAGCAGTCATGGGAGTCGCTACGAGCAGTACTTC	CASSHGSRYEQYF	NA	TRBV25-1	NA	TRBJ2-7
TGTGCCAGCAGCTTAATAGGGGGCGGCACCGGGGAGCTGTTTTTT	CASSLIGGGTGELFF	TRBD1	TRBV7-3	NA	TRBJ2-2
TGTGCCAGCTCACCCGAGATGGACAATGAGCAGTTCTTC	CASSPEMDNEQFF	NA	TRBV18	NA	TRBJ2-1
TGTGCCACCGGAGAAAGACAGGCAGGCTATGGCTACACCTTC	CATGERQAGYGYTF	NA	TRBV28	once	TRBJ1-2
TGCGCCAGCAGCTTGGCTCCGGGAGGGCACTCACGGGATGAGCAGTTCTTC	CASSLAPGGHSRDEQFF	TRBD2	TRBV5-1	NA	TRBJ2-1
TGTGCCAGCAGCGTAGCGACAGGGGGCCCCCCCTACGAGCAGTACTTC	CASSVATGGPPYEQYF	TRBD1	TRBV9	NA	TRBJ2-7
TGTGCCAGCAGCTTAGCGAGCGGGAGTTCAGGCACCGGGGAGCTGTTTTTT	CASSLASGSSGTGELFF	TRBD2	TRBV7-8	NA	TRBJ2-2
TGTGCCAGCTCAACCCGGGGGGGATACACCGGGGAGCTGTTTTTT	CASSTRGGYTGELFF	TRBD2	TRBV6-5	NA	TRBJ2-2
TGTGCCAGCAGTGTGGCGCAATCTGGAAACACCATATATTTT	CASSVAQSGNTIYF	NA	TRBV2	NA	TRBJ1-3
TGTGCCAGCAGCTTATGGGGCGGGTCGATGGGGGCCGGGGAGCTGTTTTTT	CASSLWGGSMGAGELFF	NA	TRBV7-2	once	TRBJ2-2
TGCGCCAGCAGCCCTGCGGACAGGGCGTACAATGAGCAGTTCTTC	CASSPADRAYNEQFF	TRBD1	TRBV5-1	NA	TRBJ2-1
TGTGCCAGCAGCGTAGTAGCGGGAGAGAATGAGCAGTTCTTC	CASSVVAGENEQFF	TRBD2	TRBV9	once	TRBJ2-1
TGTGCCAGCAGCTTACGAGGGGAAGAGACCCAGTACTTC	CASSLRGEETQYF	NA	TRBV5-4	NA	TRBJ2-5
TGTGCCAGCAGCGTGACTAGCGGGTTCACAGATACGCAGTATTTT	CASSVTSGFTDTQYF	TRBD2	TRBV9	NA	TRBJ2-3
TGTGCCAGCAGCTACACAGCGGACCTGGGCTACGAGCAGTACTTC	CASSYTADLGYEQYF	NA	TRBV7-2	NA	TRBJ2-7
TGTGCCAGCAGTTTTCTTTTGTTTGGTCAGAACTCCGGAGGGCAGTACTTC	CASSFLLFGQNSGGQYF	NA	TRBV28	NA	TRBJ2-7
TGCAGCGTAAAAGGGCCGACAGATATAGCCAAAAACATTCAGTACTTC	CSVKGPTDIAKNIQYF	NA	TRBV29-1	NA	TRBJ2-4
TGTGCCATCAGAGACAGACTGGATGCGGCGTCCCAGTACTTC	CAIRDRLDAASQYF	NA	TRBV10-3	NA	TRBJ2-5
TGCGCCAGCAGCGCTAGCGGGACGTACGAGCAGTACTTC	CASSASGTYEQYF	TRBD2	TRBV10-2	NA	TRBJ2-7
TGTGCCAGATCCGGGACAGGGGGGTACGAGCAGTACTTC	CARSGTGGYEQYF	TRBD1	TRBV2	NA	TRBJ2-7
TGTGCTAGCAGCTCAGCACTGGGAAACACCGGGGAGCTGTTTTTT	CASSSALGNTGELFF	NA	TRBV7-7	NA	TRBJ2-2
TGTGCCAGCGGGGGACAGGCTGCGAACACTGAAGCTTTCTTT	CASGGQAANTEAFF	TRBD1	TRBV9	NA	TRBJ1-1
TGTGCCAGCAGTCCAACCTCTAGCGGGGCCTCCTACAATGAGCAGTTCTTC	CASSPTSSGASYNEQFF	TRBD2	TRBV7-3	NA	TRBJ2-1
TGTGCCAGCAGTCGCCGGACGGAGAACACTGAAGCTTTCTTT	CASSRRTENTEAFF	NA	TRBV27	NA	TRBJ1-1
TGTGCCAGCAGTCGGGATCCCACAGATACGCAGTATTTT	CASSRDPTDTQYF	NA	TRBV28	NA	TRBJ2-3
TGCGCCAGCAGCCCTAACCGACAGGGAGGGAACACCGGGGAGCTGTTTTTT	CASSPNRQGGNTGELFF	NA	TRBV5-1	NA	TRBJ2-2
TGTGCCAGTAGTATAGATCTTGAGATCGCCTACGAGCAGTACTTC	CASSIDLEIAYEQYF	NA	TRBV19	few	TRBJ2-7
TGTGCCAGTAGTGATACAGGGGTTGGTAGCAATCAGCCCCAGCATTTT	CASSDTGVGSNQPQHF	TRBD1	TRBV19	NA	TRBJ1-5
TGCGCCAGCAGCTTTGGACTCTCTGGGGCCAACGTCCTGACTTTC	CASSFGLSGANVLTF	NA	TRBV5-1	NA	TRBJ2-6
TGTGCCAGCACCTGGGGGCAGGGGGGAGGCTACACCTTC	CASTWGQGGGYTF	TRBD1	TRBV6-1	NA	TRBJ1-2
TGTGCCAGCAGCTTGATAATGACAGAACTTAGCACAGATACGCAGTATTTT	CASSLIMTELSTDTQYF	NA	TRBV5-8	NA	TRBJ2-3
TGTGCCAGCGAATTTCGAAACAATGAGCAGTTCTTC	CASEFRNNEQFF	NA	TRBV2	NA	TRBJ2-1
TGCGCCAGCAGCTTAACTAGCGGGGCCATCTCCGAGCAGTACTTC	CASSLTSGAISEQYF	TRBD2	TRBV5-1	once	TRBJ2-7
TGTGCCAGCAGGTCGACAGGGGTAAACACCGGGGAGCTGTTTTTT	CASRSTGVNTGELFF	TRBD1	TRBV25-1	NA	TRBJ2-2
TGTGCCAGCAGTCTCCGGGCCGGGGAGCTGTTTTTT	CASSLRAGELFF	NA	TRBV28	NA	TRBJ2-2
TGTGCCAGCAGCATGGCCGGGAATAGCAATCAGCCCCAGCATTTT	CASSMAGNSNQPQHF	NA	TRBV6-5	NA	TRBJ1-5
TGTGCCAGCAGCTTGGGACCGACTTTATTGTTC	CASSLGPTLLF	NA	TRBV5-4	NA	TRBJ2-7
TGTGCCAGCAGCTTGACGGGGTACACAGATACGCAGTATTTT	CASSLTGYTDTQYF	NA	TRBV5-6	NA	TRBJ2-3